These 22 T cell receptor beta chains share one sample of origin, sequenced in a study of OX40 agonist ivuxolimab in advanced cancers. Using immunoSEQ multiplex PCR, the repertoire was profiled, and TCRdb retains in-frame clones only, with some absent. The sample lists tens of thousands of clones; 87% were seen once. This specimen was CD4+ or CD8+ T cells sorted from blood, taken in a trial of the OX40 agonist ivuxolimab. The receptor set was obtained from an adult with an advanced solid tumor such as melanoma, head and neck, liver or kidney cancer.

The rearrangement links TRBV7-8 to TRBJ2-5, with TRBD2 matching 7 bases. This CDR3 is 14 amino acids long. Germline trimming cut 3 bases from V and 9 bases from J; bases unmatched to any gene: 10. CDR1 is SGHVS, CDR2 FQNEAQ, per germline. The CDR3 here is CASSFGAGEGAQYF. CDR3 in DNA: TGTGCCAGCAGCTTTGGGGCGGGGGAAGGGGCCCAGTACTTC.

The rearrangement joins TRBV25-1 to TRBJ2-5, with TRBD2 matching over 12 bases. The germline CDR1 and CDR2 sequences are MGHDK and SYGVNS. The CDR3 consists of 16 residues. V was clipped by 8 bases and J by 5 bases; unmatched bases: 12. This CDR3 reads CASLWSSGGGTETQYF. The CDR3 DNA is TGTGCCAGCCTGTGGTCTAGCGGGGGGGGGACGGAGACCCAGTACTTC. The full variable domain, rest sourced from reference TRBV25-1 and TRBJ2-5, is EADIYQTPRYLVIGTGKKITLECSQTMGHDKMYWYQQDPGMELHLIHYSYGVNSTEKGDLSSESTVSRIRTEHFPLTLESARPSHTSQYLCASLWSSGGGTETQYFGPGTRLLVL.

The chain is built from TRBV7-9 and TRBJ1-1, with unresolved D. In germline, CDR1 is SEHNR, CDR2 FQNEAQ (reference sequence). V lost 1 base to trimming and J lost 0 bases, with 9 bases between them. The CDR3 has 15 residues. The DNA for the CDR3 is TGTGCCAGCAGCTTAGTCCGTTCCCTGAACACTGAAGCTTTCTTT. Residues: CASSLVRSLNTEAFF.

The gene calls are TRBV28 and TRBJ1-2; D gene ambiguous. CDR3 size: 15 residues. Per the germline V gene, CDR1 is MDHEN and CDR2 is SYDVKM. Between the trimmed V and J ends, which lost 7 bases and 4 bases, there was a span of 19 bases. The CDR3 here is CASIYSGSGIYGYTF. The DNA of the CDR3 is TGTGCCAGCATCTATAGTGGCAGTGGGATCTATGGCTACACCTTC.

The rearrangement joins TRBV11-3 to TRBJ2-2; perhaps TRBD1 as D (6 bases). This CDR3 contains 15 residues. V lost 6 bases to trimming and J lost 7 bases, with 18 bases between them. Germline assignment: CDR1 SGHNT and CDR2 YENEEA. CDR3 loop: CASSPGQSQGGELFF. DNA of the CDR3: TGTGCCAGCAGTCCAGGACAGTCTCAAGGCGGGGAGCTGTTTTTT.

The V gene is TRBV28, the J gene TRBJ1-2; D might be TRBD1 (5 bases). Germline V gene lookup returns CDR1 MDHEN and CDR2 SYDVKM. The CDR3 contains 13 residues. Trimming left V 3 bases short and J 3 bases short, with 8 bases between. The CDR3 is CASSFGRDYGYTF. CDR3 sequence (DNA): TGTGCCAGCAGTTTTGGCAGGGACTATGGCTACACCTTC.

CDR3 nucleotide sequence: TGTGCCAGCAGCTCGGGTCTTGGAAACACCATATATTTT. It yields the protein CASSSGLGNTIYF. V usage is TRBV7-6 and J usage is TRBJ1-3; D is unclear. The CDR3 is 13 amino acids. The germline V gene has CDR1 SGHVS and CDR2 FNYEAQ. The ends were cut back, 4 bases at V and 3 bases at J, with 7 bases in the middle.

CDR3 region: CAISQDRVNSPLHF. The CDR3 DNA reads as TGTGCCATCAGCCAGGACAGGGTTAATTCACCCCTCCACTTT. The V gene is TRBV10-3, the J gene TRBJ1-6; TRBD1 aligns across 8 bases. Germline trimming cut 6 bases from V and 6 bases from J; bases unmatched to any gene: 4. Germline lookup yields CDR1 ENHRY and CDR2 SYGVKD. The CDR3 runs to 14 residues.

V gene TRBV5-4 combines with J gene TRBJ1-1, with D unclear. The CDR3 extends over 12 amino acids. Germline V gene sequence: CDR1 SGHNT, CDR2 YYREEE (reference sequence). V was trimmed by 0 bases and J by 6 bases, leaving 6 bases between them. CDR3 residues: CASSLDTAEAFF. CDR3 DNA sequence: TGTGCCAGCAGCTTGGATACAGCTGAAGCTTTCTTT.

The V call is TRBV28, the J call TRBJ1-1, with TRBD1 identical over 9 bases. Germline-derived CDR1 and CDR2 are MDHEN and SYDVKM. The CDR3 is made up of 16 amino acids. Trimming cost V 6 bases and J 1 base; bases outside gene matches: 9. In DNA form, the CDR3 reads TGTGCCAGCAGACCTACAGGGGGCGCTGGGAACACTGAAGCTTTCTTT. Protein sequence: CASRPTGGAGNTEAFF.

The chain joins TRBV30 to TRBJ1-1; D is possibly TRBD1 (5 bases). The germline gives CDR1 GTSNPN, CDR2 SVGIG (reference sequence). Trimming cost V 3 bases and J 5 bases, with 16 bases left between them. This CDR3 has 14 residues. CDR3 DNA sequence: TGTGCCTGGAGCCCCCAGGGCCTGGGGACTGAAGCTTTCTTT. The encoded protein is CAWSPQGLGTEAFF.

The CDR3 nucleotides are TGTGCCAGCAGCTTAGGAGGGGGGGCAACTAATGAAAAACTGTTTTTT. Translated, it gives CASSLGGGATNEKLFF. The J gene is TRBJ1-4, the V gene TRBV7-9, with D possibly TRBD1 on 6 matching bases. V was clipped by 1 base and J by 0 bases, with 9 bases between them. The CDR3 extends over 16 amino acids. Per the germline V gene, CDR1 is SEHNR and CDR2 is FQNEAQ (reference sequence).

The chain has TRBV5-4 and TRBJ2-5; D gene uncertain. CDR3 size: 13 residues. The germline V gene encodes CDR1 SGHNT and CDR2 YYREEE (reference sequence). The V end lost 2 bases, the J end lost 5 bases, and 10 bases lay between the germline ends. The CDR3 DNA reads as TGTGCCAGCAGCTTTGGGATCGGTGAGACCCAGTACTTC. Translated: CASSFGIGETQYF. Supplemented by reference TRBV5-4 and TRBJ2-5, the full variable domain reads ETGVTQSPTHLIKTRGQQVTLRCSSQSGHNTVSWYQQALGQGPQFIFQYYREEENGRGNFPPRFSGLQFPNYSSELNVNALELDDSALYLCASSFGIGETQYFGPGTRLLVL.

The genes are TRBV6-1 and TRBJ1-2, with D uncertain. The CDR3 runs 14 residues. Germline CDR1 and CDR2: MNHNS and SASEGT. Deletions cut 4 bases from V and 5 bases from J, with 14 bases between. The CDR3 sequence: CASSGAGGRYGYTF. The CDR3 DNA sequence: TGTGCCAGCAGTGGTGCAGGAGGGAGGTATGGCTACACCTTC.

The chain couples TRBV30 to TRBJ2-2; either TRBD1 or TRBD2 may fit D (5 bases each). Germline CDR1 GTSNPN, CDR2 SVGIG (reference sequence). Trimming took 5 bases from V and 7 from J, leaving 20 bases between them. The CDR3 loop spans 15 amino acids. DNA for the CDR3: TGTGCCTGGTCGACCGGGACCCCCGGCCGCGGGGAGCTGTTTTTT. This gives the protein CAWSTGTPGRGELFF.

The rearrangement links TRBV7-9 to TRBJ1-1; D is ambiguous. This CDR3 contains 15 residues. Deletions cut 2 bases from V and 0 bases from J, with 10 bases between. Germline-derived CDR1 and CDR2 are SEHNR and FQNEAQ (reference sequence). As DNA, the CDR3 is TGTGCCAGCAGCTTAAGTTCCACTATGAACACTGAAGCTTTCTTT. It codes for CASSLSSTMNTEAFF.

This clone was seen only once. The V and J genes are TRBV11-2 and TRBJ1-2; TRBD1 might be the D (5 bases). This CDR3 has 15 amino acids. The V gene lost 0 bases and the J gene lost 2 bases, with 10 bases spanning the gap. CDR1 and CDR2 from the germline V gene are SGHAT and FQNNGV. This CDR3 reads CASSLEGTYNYGYTF. In DNA form, the CDR3 reads TGTGCCAGCAGCTTAGAAGGGACTTACAACTATGGCTACACCTTC. Based on the CDR3 plus reference TRBV11-2 and TRBJ1-2, the full variable domain is EAGVAQSPRYKIIEKRQSVAFWCNPISGHATLYWYQQILGQGPKLLIQFQNNGVVDDSQLPKDRFSAERLKGVDSTLKIQPAKLEDSAVYLCASSLEGTYNYGYTFGSGTRLTVV.

In this sample, this clone turned up once. V gene TRBV5-4 combines with J gene TRBJ2-5; 9 bases agree with TRBD2. Germline V gene lookup returns CDR1 SGHNT and CDR2 YYREEE (reference sequence). V lost 4 bases and J lost 5; bases outside the gene matches: 9. CDR3 length equals 15 residues. CDR3 sequence (DNA): TGTGCCAGCAGCGACTCAGCGGGAGGAAGTGAGACCCAGTACTTC. Amino acids: CASSDSAGGSETQYF. The full variable domain, its missing parts supplied by reference TRBV5-4 and TRBJ2-5, is ETGVTQSPTHLIKTRGQQVTLRCSSQSGHNTVSWYQQALGQGPQFIFQYYREEENGRGNFPPRFSGLQFPNYSSELNVNALELDDSALYLCASSDSAGGSETQYFGPGTRLLVL.

This clone was seen once. V gene TRBV7-9 combines with J gene TRBJ2-5; D uncertain. Trimming cost V 5 bases and J 7 bases, with 11 bases left between them. The CDR3 sequence is 12 residues long. Germline V lookup: CDR1 SEHNR, CDR2 FQNEAQ (reference sequence). CDR3 in DNA: TGTGCCAGCAGCCCCCAGGAGTTGACCCAGTACTTC. This sequence encodes CASSPQELTQYF.

This chain uses TRBV14 with TRBJ1-2, with TRBD1 matching over 12 bases. The CDR3 is 17 amino acids. J lost 7 bases, V lost 4 bases, and 13 bases had no gene match. The germline V gene encodes CDR1 SGHDN and CDR2 FVKESK. The CDR3 DNA sequence: TGTGCCAGCAGCCGACCCGGGACAGGGGGCGATCAGGCTGGCTACACCTTC. Residues: CASSRPGTGGDQAGYTF.

This clone was detected only once. This chain uses TRBV7-2 with TRBJ2-2; the D is unclear. This CDR3 spans 13 amino acids. V shed 3 bases and J shed 5 bases, with 7 bases lying between them. The germline V gene has CDR1 SGHTA and CDR2 FQGNSA. CDR3 coding DNA: TGTGCCAGCAGCTTCCGGGTTACCGGGGAGCTGTTTTTT. Amino acids: CASSFRVTGELFF.

This clone has just a few counts. The chain carries TRBV9 and TRBJ2-1, with a weak D call TRBD1 (6 bases). With 0 bases removed from V and 8 bases from J, the gap between germline ends came to 15 bases. Per germline, CDR1 SGDLS and CDR2 YYNGEE. The CDR3 is 15 amino acids. The CDR3 loop is CASSVASTGRYEQFF. CDR3 DNA: TGTGCCAGCAGCGTAGCTTCGACAGGCAGGTATGAGCAGTTCTTC.